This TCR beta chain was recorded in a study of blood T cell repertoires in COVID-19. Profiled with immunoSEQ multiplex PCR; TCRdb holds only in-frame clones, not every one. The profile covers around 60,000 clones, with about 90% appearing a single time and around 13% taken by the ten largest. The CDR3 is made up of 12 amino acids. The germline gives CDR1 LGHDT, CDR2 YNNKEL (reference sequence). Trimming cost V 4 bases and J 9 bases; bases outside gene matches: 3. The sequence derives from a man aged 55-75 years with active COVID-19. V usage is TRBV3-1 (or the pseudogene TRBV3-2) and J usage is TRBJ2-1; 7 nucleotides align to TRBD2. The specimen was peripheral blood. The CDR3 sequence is CASSPREREQFF. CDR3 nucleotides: TGTGCCAGCAGCCCGCGGGAGCGTGAGCAGTTCTTC.